These 21 T cell receptor beta chains came from one sample sequenced in a study of T cells in Graves' hyperthyroidism and ophthalmopathy. Amplified TCR beta CDR3 regions derived from RNA transcripts. The HTBI primer set served for first-round RT-PCR of the TCR CDR3. TCRdb re-called the multiplex PCR reads through MiXCR, storing one row per CDR3 protein. Of about 360,000 distinct CDR3 sequences in the sample, roughly 13% were seen once. The sequenced material came from blood. The source of these receptors is a young woman with Graves' hyperthyroidism.

This clonotype came up many times. This rearrangement joins TRBV20-1 to TRBJ2-7; 7 bases line up with TRBD1. Looked up from germline, CDR1 is DFQATT and CDR2 is SNEGSKA (reference sequence). The CDR3 runs to 14 residues. With V trimmed by 7 bases and J by 2 bases, 11 bases remained unmatched. This CDR3 reads CSGKGAAVPYEQYF. The CDR3 DNA is TGCAGTGGTAAGGGGGCCGCGGTCCCCTACGAGCAGTACTTC.

The sample holds many counts of this clonotype. This sequence joins TRBV19 and TRBJ1-5, with 12 bases aligning to TRBD1. With V trimmed by 1 base and J by 2 bases, 12 bases remained unmatched. In germline, CDR1 is LNHDA, CDR2 SQIVND (reference sequence). CDR3 size: 20 residues. CDR3 bases: TGTGCCAGTAGTATAGCCCCGGGACAGGGGGCTGATCTGGGCAATCAGCCCCAGCATTTT. Translation gives CASSIAPGQGADLGNQPQHF.

This clonotype was picked up many times. The CDR3 DNA is TGCAGTGCTAGAGATTATGGGGGCTACTATGGCTACACCTTC. It is translated as CSARDYGGYYGYTF. The chain combines TRBV20-1 with TRBJ1-2, with D possibly TRBD1 on 6 matching bases. The CDR3 covers 14 residues. From germline, CDR1 is DFQATT and CDR2 SNEGSKA (reference sequence). Trimming shortened V by 0 bases and J by 3 bases, and 11 bases separated the two germline ends.

Of note for this clonotype: A junction boundary mismatches the germline segment, possibly from a read error. CDR3 DNA sequence: TGCAGTGCTATTAGCGGGAGTAGCTCCTACAATAAGCAGTTCTTC. It specifies CSAISGSSSYNKQFF. The chain joins TRBV20-1 to TRBJ2-1, with 9 bases lining up with TRBD2. The CDR3 loop spans 15 amino acids. Germline assignment: CDR1 DFQATT and CDR2 SNEGSKA (reference sequence).

The rearrangement uses TRBV28 and TRBJ1-1, with D unresolved. V was clipped by 1 base and J by 5 bases, with 14 bases between them. Germline V gene data show CDR1 as MDHEN and CDR2 as SYDVKM. This CDR3 has 15 residues. The chain's CDR3 is CASSLLDDVWTEAFF. The CDR3 nucleotides read TGTGCCAGCAGTTTATTAGATGACGTGTGGACTGAAGCTTTCTTT.

V usage is TRBV7-2 and J usage is TRBJ2-1; the match to TRBD2 covers 7 bases. The germline V gene encodes CDR1 SGHTA and CDR2 FQGNSA. Losses at the gene ends were 5 bases for V and 7 bases for J; bases not matched to a gene: 20. The CDR3 contains 18 residues. The CDR3 is CASSVGGWDLTGGNEQFF. In nucleotides, the CDR3 is TGTGCCAGCAGCGTTGGTGGTTGGGACCTTACCGGGGGGAATGAGCAGTTCTTC. Full variable domain (remainder filled in from reference TRBV7-2 and TRBJ2-1): GAGVSQSPSNKVTEKGKDVELRCDPISGHTALYWYRQSLGQGLEFLIYFQGNSAPDKSGLPSDRFSAERTGGSVSTLTIQRTQQEDSAVYLCASSVGGWDLTGGNEQFFGPGTRLTVL.

This clonotype was seen only a few times. The gene calls are TRBV6-2 or TRBV6-3 and TRBJ2-7; D is possibly TRBD1 (6 bases). With 6 bases removed from V and 1 base from J, the gap between germline ends came to 16 bases. Germline V gene lookup returns CDR1 MNHEY and CDR2 SVGEGT. The CDR3 is 15 residues long. This chain's CDR3 is CASRENQGSSYEQYF. CDR3 nucleotide sequence: TGTGCCAGCAGGGAAAATCAGGGGAGTTCCTACGAGCAGTACTTC.

V gene TRBV7-9 combines with J gene TRBJ2-3, with 7 positions matching TRBD1. The germline V gene encodes CDR1 SEHNR and CDR2 FQNEAQ (reference sequence). The CDR3 totals 15 residues. V lost 5 bases, J lost 2 bases, and 7 bases stayed unmatched. The CDR3 spells CASSLGTAPTDTQYF. CDR3 sequence (DNA): TGTGCCAGCAGCCTAGGGACAGCCCCCACAGATACGCAGTATTTT.

A few counts support this clonotype. The chain links TRBV20-1 to TRBJ2-1; D unclear. Germline CDR1 and CDR2: DFQATT and SNEGSKA (reference sequence). V lost 1 base, J lost 0 bases, and 7 bases lay in between. This CDR3 spans 14 amino acids. For the CDR3, the DNA is TGCAGTGCTAGAGCGCCGTCCTCCTACAATGAGCAGTTCTTC. Its protein product is CSARAPSSYNEQFF.

This clonotype was observed many times. J is TRBJ2-1 and V is TRBV5-1, with TRBD1 matching 7 bases. The CDR3 has 15 residues. V lost 4 bases and J lost 7; bases outside the gene matches: 11. Germline V CDR1 and CDR2: SGHRS, YFSETQ. CDR3 amino acids: CASSGKGQYGNEQFF. The CDR3 DNA reads TGCGCCAGCAGCGGGAAGGGACAGTATGGTAATGAGCAGTTCTTC.

This clonotype was observed many times. V and J are TRBV28 and TRBJ1-1; a possible D gene is TRBD1 (5 bases). Trimming shortened V by 2 bases and J by 7 bases, and 14 bases separated the two germline ends. CDR3 length: 14 residues. The germline CDR1 and CDR2 sequences are MDHEN and SYDVKM. CDR3 coding DNA: TGTGCCAGCAGTTTAAGCAGGGAATATGTTGAAGCTTTCTTT. Its protein is CASSLSREYVEAFF.

This clonotype was detected ten times or more. V is TRBV28 and J is TRBJ1-1; maybe TRBD1 (6 bases). Germline CDR1 is MDHEN and CDR2 is SYDVKM. The CDR3 spans 18 residues. Trimming removed 2 bases from V and 1 base from J, with 20 bases in between. The CDR3 bases are TGTGCCAGCAGTTTAAGACAGGCGGATTTTAGTGGGAACACTGAAGCTTTCTTT. Its translation is CASSLRQADFSGNTEAFF.

The count of this clonotype is one. This chain connects TRBV9 to TRBJ1-1; D uncertain. The CDR3 is 16 amino acids. Per germline, CDR1 SGDLS and CDR2 YYNGEE. With 9 bases removed from V and 7 bases from J, the gap between germline ends came to 28 bases. The CDR3 nucleotides read TGTGCCACAGCATTCCGAACGAGAGGCGAGCGGGTTGAAGCTTTCTTT. It yields the protein CATAFRTRGERVEAFF.

This clonotype has a handful of counts. The junction differs from germline at one of its ends, possibly a read error. V and J are TRBV4-3 and TRBJ2-3, with D hard to call. The CDR3 loop spans 13 amino acids. CDR1 and CDR2 from the germline V gene are LGHNA and YSLEER. The CDR3 reads CAGSQVTEDTQYF. For the CDR3, the DNA is TGCGCCGGCAGCCAAGTAACAGAGGATACGCAGTATTTT.

The chain joins TRBV6-1 to TRBJ2-7; possibly TRBD1 or TRBD2 for D (6 bases each). The ends were cut back, 8 bases at V and 0 bases at J, with 20 bases in the middle. This CDR3 region has 16 residues. Germline-derived CDR1 and CDR2 are MNHNS and SASEGT. The CDR3 region is CASSPRQWGASYEQYF. The CDR3 region has the DNA TGTGCCAGCTCACCTCGCCAGTGGGGGGCCTCCTACGAGCAGTACTTC.

This chain links TRBV28 with TRBJ2-2; TRBD2 matches at 8 bases. The CDR3 extends over 16 amino acids. Looked up from germline, CDR1 is MDHEN and CDR2 is SYDVKM. The trim removed 6 bases at V and 5 bases at J, leaving 11 bases unmatched. The CDR3: CASSPGTRGGTGELFF. DNA of the CDR3: TGTGCCAGCAGCCCTGGGACTAGGGGTGGGACCGGGGAGCTGTTTTTT.

This clonotype was recorded a few times. V is TRBV9 and J is TRBJ2-3, with D unresolved. Trimming removed 0 bases at V and 4 bases at J, with 9 bases between. Germline V CDR1 and CDR2: SGDLS, YYNGEE. This CDR3 spans 14 amino acids. This CDR3 reads CASSVVQRPDTQYF. The CDR3 DNA follows: TGTGCCAGCAGCGTAGTGCAAAGACCAGATACGCAGTATTTT.

Many counts were recorded for this clonotype. This chain joins TRBV28 and TRBJ1-1; a weak D match, TRBD1 (5 bases). This CDR3 is 15 amino acids long. Germline V lookup: CDR1 MDHEN, CDR2 SYDVKM. The V gene lost 6 bases and the J gene lost 3 bases, with 17 bases spanning the gap. In DNA, the CDR3 is TGTGCCAGCAGGCCGTGGGGGGAGGGAGACACTGAAGCTTTCTTT. As protein: CASRPWGEGDTEAFF.

This clonotype was detected many times. The rearrangement uses TRBV5-1 and TRBJ2-4, with 9 bases aligning to TRBD2. Germline loops: CDR1 SGHRS, CDR2 YFSETQ. The V and J ends lost 0 bases and 6 bases, in that order; junction bases with no gene match: 7. The CDR3 consists of 16 residues. CDR3: CASSLVPRGGVNIQYF. The CDR3 nucleotides read TGCGCCAGCAGCTTGGTTCCGCGGGGGGGCGTAAACATTCAGTACTTC.

This clonotype was seen at least ten times. V is TRBV29-1 and J is TRBJ2-3; D is undetermined. V lost 2 bases and J 2 bases, leaving 8 bases between the germline ends. CDR3 size: 13 residues. CDR1 and CDR2 (germline): SQVTM, ANQGSEA. This chain's CDR3 is CSVEPQFTDTQYF. DNA of the CDR3: TGCAGCGTTGAACCACAATTCACAGATACGCAGTATTTT.

This clonotype was recorded at least ten times. The chain carries TRBV7-2 and TRBJ2-3; perhaps TRBD2 as D (5 bases). Looked up from germline, CDR1 is SGHTA and CDR2 is FQGNSA. V shed 1 base and J shed 6 bases, with 11 bases lying between them. This CDR3 region has 14 residues. CDR3 protein: CASSLDRRPDTQYF. The DNA of the CDR3 is TGTGCCAGCAGCTTAGATAGGAGGCCCGATACGCAGTATTTT.